This T cell receptor (beta chain) stems from a study of shared clonotypes between healthy human individuals. Study findings and constraints: Depth was large, yet rarefaction showed that sorted-subset sequencing was incomplete.

The data were produced by immunoSEQ multiplex PCR, yet TCRdb's version contains in-frame clones alone and is incomplete. The sample lists roughly 1.4 million clones, about 98.5% seen once, with about 0.34% in the top ten. As concerns this clone: The antigen remains undetermined.

The CDR3 contains 16 residues. Trimming removed 4 bases at V and 0 bases at J, with 17 bases between. Looked up from germline, CDR1 is SGHKS and CDR2 is YYEKEE (reference sequence). The V gene is TRBV5-5, the J gene TRBJ2-7, with D perhaps TRBD1 (6 bases). Sequencing was carried out using naive CD4+ T cells sorted from blood. Subset: CD45RA+ positively selected. This clonotype originated in a man aged 25-45 years in good health. DNA of the CDR3: TGTGCCAGCAGCCCCCATCGACAGGACATCTCCTACGAGCAGTACTTC. Amino acids: CASSPHRQDISYEQYF.